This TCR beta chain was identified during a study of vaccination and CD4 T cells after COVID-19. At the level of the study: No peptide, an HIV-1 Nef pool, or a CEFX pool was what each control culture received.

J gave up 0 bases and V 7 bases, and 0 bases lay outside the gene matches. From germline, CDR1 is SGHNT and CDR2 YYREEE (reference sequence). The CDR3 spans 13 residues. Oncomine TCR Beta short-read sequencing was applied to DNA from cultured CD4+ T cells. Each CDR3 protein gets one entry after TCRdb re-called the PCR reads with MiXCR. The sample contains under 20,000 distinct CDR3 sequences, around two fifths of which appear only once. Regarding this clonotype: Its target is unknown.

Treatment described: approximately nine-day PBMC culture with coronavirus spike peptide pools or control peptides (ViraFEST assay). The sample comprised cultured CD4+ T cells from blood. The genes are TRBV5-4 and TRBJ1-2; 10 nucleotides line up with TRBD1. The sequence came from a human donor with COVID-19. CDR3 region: CASGQGANYGYTF. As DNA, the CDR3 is TGTGCCAGCGGACAGGGGGCTAACTATGGCTACACCTTC.